Each of the 10 T cell receptor beta chains below was sequenced from the same sample in a study of cytomegalovirus exposure and HLA in healthy donors (TCRdb year 2017). Receptors were amplified or captured by the immunoSEQ multiplex PCR assay. For the multiplex PCR, a mixture combining 60 forward primers for TCR Vbeta segments and 13 reverse primers for TCR Jbeta segments was used. TCRdb mirrors the immuneACCESS table, restricted to in-frame sequences. Some clones are absent from its copies; in checked studies, under half trace to an unresolved V gene, and the reason for the others is unknown. Across this sample there are some 77,000 clones, with over 70% seen only once. The ten largest make up roughly 25% of the sample. Sequences were obtained from PBMCs. The receptor set was obtained from a woman aged 45-59 years in good health and CMV-seropositive.

This clone was detected a few times. The CDR3 protein is CASSDRGRQPQHF. The DNA of the CDR3 is TGCGCCAGCAGTGACAGGGGGAGACAGCCCCAGCATTTT. V gene TRBV10-2 combines with J gene TRBJ1-5; 7 positions match TRBD1. Germline V gives CDR1 WSHSY, CDR2 SAAADI. V gave up 3 bases and J gave up 7 bases; unmatched junction bases: 3. The CDR3 extends over 13 amino acids.

The chain recombines TRBV5-1 with TRBJ1-1, with TRBD1 as a possible D gene (5 bases). Germline V gene sequence: CDR1 SGHRS, CDR2 YFSETQ. The CDR3 consists of 15 residues. The V gene lost 0 bases and the J gene lost 1 base, with 10 bases spanning the gap. The CDR3 protein is CASSLGQGKNTEAFF. In DNA, the CDR3 is TGCGCCAGCAGCTTGGGGCAGGGTAAGAACACTGAAGCTTTCTTT.

The gene calls are TRBV7-9 and TRBJ1-1; 7 positions match TRBD1. The germline V gene has CDR1 SEHNR and CDR2 FQNEAQ (reference sequence). Unmatched junction bases numbered 4, after V lost 5 bases and J lost 1 base. This CDR3 has 14 residues. DNA of the CDR3: TGTGCCAGCAGCGTAAACAGGGGGAACACTGAAGCTTTCTTT. Protein sequence: CASSVNRGNTEAFF.

V and J are TRBV27 and TRBJ2-7, with 11 bases fitting TRBD2. The CDR3 is 14 amino acids. Trimming at V came to 5 bases and at J to 6 bases, leaving 6 bases not matched to a gene. The germline V gene has CDR1 MNHEY and CDR2 SMNVEV (reference sequence). The DNA for the CDR3 is TGTGCCAGCAGTCCAGGGACTAGCGGTTCCGAGCAGTACGTC. This encodes CASSPGTSGSEQYV.

The gene calls are TRBV5-1 and TRBJ2-2; the match to TRBD1 covers 11 bases. Germline assignment: CDR1 SGHRS and CDR2 YFSETQ. Trimming cost V 0 bases and J 5 bases; bases outside gene matches: 3. The CDR3 is 16 amino acids. The CDR3 loop is CASSLAGDRGTGELFF. The CDR3 DNA follows: TGCGCCAGCAGCTTGGCTGGGGACAGGGGGACCGGGGAGCTGTTTTTT.

V usage is TRBV7-3 and J usage is TRBJ2-3; 8 nucleotides align to TRBD2. J was trimmed by 5 bases and V by 5 bases; bases with no gene match: 9. Germline-derived CDR1 and CDR2 are SGHTA and FQGTGA. The CDR3 has 15 amino acids. As DNA, the CDR3 is TGTGCCAGCAGCATCTCAGCGGGAGAGGTAGATACGCAGTATTTT. Translated, it gives CASSISAGEVDTQYF.

The chain carries TRBV14 and TRBJ2-6; no reliable D call. The V end was cut by 4 bases, the J end by 0 bases, with 16 bases between. The CDR3 length is 18 residues. Germline assignment: CDR1 SGHDN and CDR2 FVKESK. The CDR3 spells CASSLTRGRSSGANVLTF. Here the CDR3 DNA reads TGTGCCAGCAGCCTCACCAGAGGCCGCTCCTCTGGGGCCAACGTCCTGACTTTC.

This sequence joins TRBV27 and TRBJ1-2; 11 nucleotides align to TRBD1. V gave up 1 base and J gave up 1 base; unmatched junction bases: 5. Germline values: CDR1 MNHEY, CDR2 SMNVEV (reference sequence). This CDR3 contains 17 residues. The CDR3 here is CASSLWGTGGINYGYTF. The CDR3 DNA reads TGTGCCAGCAGTTTATGGGGGACAGGGGGGATTAACTATGGCTACACCTTC.

V and J are TRBV7-9 and TRBJ2-1, with TRBD1 matching 9 bases. CDR1 and CDR2 from the germline V gene are SEHNR and FQNEAQ (reference sequence). The CDR3 is 17 amino acids. V trimming: 5 bases; J trimming: 3 bases; junction bases outside the gene matches: 11. CDR3 DNA sequence: TGTGCCAGCAGCCCCCTCCGGGACAGGGTTAACTACAATGAGCAGTTCTTC. It encodes CASSPLRDRVNYNEQFF.

The CDR3 nucleotides are TGTGCCAGCTCACCGGGACAGGGGGCGAACACTGAAGCTTTCTTT. Protein product: CASSPGQGANTEAFF. This sequence joins TRBV18 and TRBJ1-1, with 12 positions matching TRBD1. V was clipped by 3 bases and J by 1 base; unmatched bases: 0. The CDR3 covers 15 residues. The germline V gene has CDR1 KGHSH and CDR2 LQKENI.